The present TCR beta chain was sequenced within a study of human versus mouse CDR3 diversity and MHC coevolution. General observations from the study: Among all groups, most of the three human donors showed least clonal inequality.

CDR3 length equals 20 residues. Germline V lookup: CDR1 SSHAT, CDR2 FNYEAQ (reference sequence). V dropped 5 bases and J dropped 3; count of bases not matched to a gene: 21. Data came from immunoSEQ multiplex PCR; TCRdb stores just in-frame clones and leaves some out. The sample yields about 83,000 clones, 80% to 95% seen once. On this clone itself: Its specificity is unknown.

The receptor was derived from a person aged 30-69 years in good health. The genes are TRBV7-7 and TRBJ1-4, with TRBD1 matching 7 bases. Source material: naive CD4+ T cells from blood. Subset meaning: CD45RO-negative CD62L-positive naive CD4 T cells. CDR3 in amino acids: CASSPPKTGLRSSANEKLFF. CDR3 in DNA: TGTGCCAGCAGCCCCCCGAAGACAGGGCTTCGGTCATCAGCTAATGAAAAACTGTTTTTT.